This T cell receptor beta chain was identified in a study of blood T cell repertoires in COVID-19. Study information: Both acute and convalescent COVID-19 samples were obtained from the United States, Italy and Spain.

Clones were sequenced by immunoSEQ multiplex PCR, and TCRdb holds only the in-frame ones, with some missing. Here the sample spans approximately 53,000 clones, approximately 86% being singletons. The CDR3 contains 14 residues. Per germline, CDR1 MNHNY and CDR2 SVGAGI (reference sequence). Trimming removed 8 bases from V and 10 bases from J; junction bases left unmatched: 15. Specimen: peripheral blood. J is TRBJ2-3 and V is TRBV6-6; 7 positions agree with TRBD1. The sequence derives from a man between 35 and 55 years old with acute or convalescent COVID-19. CDR3 DNA sequence: TGTGCCAGCTCCAGAGGGACAGAAAAGGGTTCGCAGTATTTT. This gives the protein CASSRGTEKGSQYF.